This T cell receptor (beta chain) stems from a study of patients and donors after allogeneic stem cell transplantation. Germline V lookup: CDR1 LGHDT, CDR2 YNNKEL (reference sequence). This CDR3 is built from 17 residues. Trimming at V came to 4 bases and at J to 6 bases, leaving 14 bases not matched to a gene. TCRdb redid the calling of the RT-PCR reads with MiXCR, one entry per CDR3 protein. This table has about 87,000 distinct CDR3 sequences, approximately 5% appearing once. This receptor was obtained from a human donor who was either an allogeneic HSCT recipient or a stem cell or donor lymphocyte infusion donor (not recorded which). It is not recorded whose cells these are; they may come from a transplant donor. This chain links TRBV3-1 with TRBJ1-2, with TRBD1 matching 10 bases. The material sequenced was blood, either unsorted or a sorted T cell fraction (not recorded which). CDR3 amino acids: CASSPHPGQGTVDGYTF. Here the CDR3 DNA reads TGTGCCAGCAGCCCTCACCCGGGACAGGGGACTGTTGATGGCTACACCTTC.